A single sample gave rise to the 10 T cell receptor beta chains below, sequenced in a study of cytomegalovirus exposure and HLA in healthy donors. Primers: 60 Vbeta forward and 13 Jbeta reverse. The data were produced by immunoSEQ multiplex PCR, yet TCRdb's version contains in-frame clones alone and is incomplete. The table lists 65,000 to 70,000 clones, over 75% of them singletons. Material for sequencing was PBMCs. Receptor source: a woman in her thirties in good health and CMV-seropositive.

The CDR3 region has the DNA TGTGCCAGCAGTTTATCGGCAGGCTATGGCTACACCTTC. Residues: CASSLSAGYGYTF. V gene TRBV27 combines with J gene TRBJ1-2; D unclear. Trimming took 0 bases from V and 4 from J, leaving 6 bases between them. The CDR3 has 13 residues. The germline CDR1 and CDR2 sequences are MNHEY and SMNVEV (reference sequence).

This chain joins TRBV4-1 and TRBJ2-2; the match to TRBD2 covers 7 bases. Looked up from germline, CDR1 is MGHRA and CDR2 is YSYEKL. CDR3 length equals 15 residues. V gave up 6 bases and J gave up 0 bases; unmatched junction bases: 4. CDR3 sequence reads: CASSHSGSNTGELFF. The CDR3 DNA is TGCGCCAGCAGTCATAGCGGGTCGAACACCGGGGAGCTGTTTTTT.

Written as DNA, the CDR3 is TGTGCCAGTAGTATAGTCAGAGGGTTGGAGCAGTTCTTC. It yields the protein CASSIVRGLEQFF. The chain links TRBV19 to TRBJ2-1; weak D call: TRBD2 (5 bases). V was shortened by 1 base and J by 10 bases, with 11 bases between the two germline ends. The CDR3 totals 13 residues. The V gene's germline CDR1 is LNHDA and CDR2 SQIVND (reference sequence).

This rearrangement joins TRBV4-2 to TRBJ1-2; the D is unclear. CDR1 is LGHNA and CDR2 is YNFKEQ in the germline V gene. Trimming shortened V by 0 bases and J by 0 bases, and 11 bases separated the two germline ends. The CDR3 sequence is 16 residues long. For the CDR3, the DNA is TGTGCCAGCAGCCAAGATCCAGGCCAAGCTAACTATGGCTACACCTTC. Encoded protein: CASSQDPGQANYGYTF.

Here the CDR3 DNA reads TGTGCCTGGAGTACGGGACATTTGAATTCACCCCTCCACTTT. It yields the protein CAWSTGHLNSPLHF. The rearrangement joins TRBV30 to TRBJ1-6, with D maybe TRBD1 (6 bases). The CDR3 totals 14 residues. CDR1 GTSNPN and CDR2 SVGIG come from the germline V gene (reference sequence). Trimming shortened V by 2 bases and J by 7 bases, and 12 bases separated the two germline ends.

The chain carries TRBV6-1 and TRBJ1-1, with a possible D match to TRBD1 (5 bases). The CDR3 length is 14 residues. The V end lost 4 bases, the J end lost 5 bases, and 14 bases lay between the germline ends. In germline, CDR1 is MNHNS, CDR2 SASEGT. The CDR3 region is CASSVRGVSTEAFF. The CDR3 coding sequence is TGTGCCAGCAGTGTCCGGGGGGTCTCGACTGAAGCTTTCTTT.

This clone was observed a handful of times. The V and J genes are TRBV5-4 and TRBJ1-1; D not certain. In germline, CDR1 is SGHNT, CDR2 YYREEE (reference sequence). CDR3 size: 14 residues. V shed 0 bases and J shed 3 bases, with 9 bases lying between them. This chain's CDR3 is CASSLGLVHTEAFF. The CDR3 coding sequence is TGTGCCAGCAGCTTGGGGCTTGTACACACTGAAGCTTTCTTT. The whole variable domain, filled in from reference TRBV5-4 and TRBJ1-1, reads ETGVTQSPTHLIKTRGQQVTLRCSSQSGHNTVSWYQQALGQGPQFIFQYYREEENGRGNFPPRFSGLQFPNYSSELNVNALELDDSALYLCASSLGLVHTEAFFGQGTRLTVV.

The chain recombines TRBV2 with TRBJ2-5; tentative D call: TRBD2 (6 bases). The CDR3 has 14 residues. Per germline, CDR1 SNHLY and CDR2 FYNNEI. V was shortened by 4 bases and J by 2 bases, with 11 bases between the two germline ends. The CDR3 here is CASSGTTPQETQYF. CDR3 in DNA: TGTGCCAGCAGTGGGACTACCCCACAAGAGACCCAGTACTTC.

This chain uses TRBV7-9 with TRBJ1-6; the D gene is possibly TRBD1 (6 bases). The CDR3 contains 14 residues. Germline loops: CDR1 SEHNR, CDR2 FQNEAQ (reference sequence). With 1 base removed from V and 6 bases from J, the gap between germline ends came to 7 bases. CDR3 nucleotides: TGTGCCAGCAGCTTAGGGGGGCTTAATTCACCCCTCCACTTT. As protein: CASSLGGLNSPLHF.

The CDR3 protein is CASSLRHSVYGYTF. The CDR3 DNA is TGTGCCAGCAGCTTAAGACATTCAGTTTATGGCTACACCTTC. The chain is built from TRBV5-6 and TRBJ1-2; no reliable D call. The V end lost 2 bases, the J end lost 5 bases, and 13 bases lay between the germline ends. This CDR3 has 14 residues. CDR1 SGHDT and CDR2 YYEEEE come from the germline V gene.